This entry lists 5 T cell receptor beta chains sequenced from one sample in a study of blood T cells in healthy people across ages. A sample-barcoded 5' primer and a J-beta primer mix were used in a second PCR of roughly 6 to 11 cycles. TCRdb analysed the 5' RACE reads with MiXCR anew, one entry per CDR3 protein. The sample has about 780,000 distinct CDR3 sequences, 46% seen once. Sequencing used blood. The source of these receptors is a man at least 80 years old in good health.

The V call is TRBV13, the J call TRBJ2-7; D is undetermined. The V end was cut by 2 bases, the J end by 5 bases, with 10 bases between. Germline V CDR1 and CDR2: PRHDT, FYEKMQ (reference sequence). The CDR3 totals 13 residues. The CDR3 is CASSLRPTHEQYF. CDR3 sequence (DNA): TGTGCCAGCAGCTTAAGGCCCACCCACGAGCAGTACTTC.

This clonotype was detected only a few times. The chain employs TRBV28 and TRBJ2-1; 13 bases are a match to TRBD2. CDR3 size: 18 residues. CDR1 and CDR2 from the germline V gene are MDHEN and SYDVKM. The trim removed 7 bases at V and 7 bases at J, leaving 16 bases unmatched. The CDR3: CASITHRLAGGLGNEQFF. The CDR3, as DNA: TGTGCCAGCATCACCCACAGACTAGCGGGAGGCCTCGGGAATGAGCAGTTCTTC.

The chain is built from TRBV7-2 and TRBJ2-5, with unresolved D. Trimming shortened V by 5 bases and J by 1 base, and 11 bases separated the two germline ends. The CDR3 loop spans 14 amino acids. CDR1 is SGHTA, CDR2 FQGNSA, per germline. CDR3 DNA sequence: TGTGCCAGCAGCCGTAACGCGGTCCAAGAGACCCAGTACTTC. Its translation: CASSRNAVQETQYF.

The DNA of the CDR3 is TGTGCCAGCAGCCCTGAGACCCCTAGTTTCGGTGAGCAGTTCTTC. This codes for CASSPETPSFGEQFF. The V and J genes are TRBV3-1 and TRBJ2-1; D is undetermined. Germline V gene data show CDR1 as LGHDT and CDR2 as YNNKEL (reference sequence). The CDR3 contains 15 residues. The V end lost 4 bases, the J end lost 9 bases, and 19 bases lay between the germline ends.

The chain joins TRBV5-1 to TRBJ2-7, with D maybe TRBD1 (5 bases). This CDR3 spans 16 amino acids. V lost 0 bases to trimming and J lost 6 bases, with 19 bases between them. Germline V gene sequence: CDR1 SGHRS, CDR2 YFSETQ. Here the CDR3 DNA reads TGCGCCAGCAGCTTGGGGGGCAGGGAAGCTTTTCGCGAGCAGTACTTC. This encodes CASSLGGREAFREQYF.